The 21 T cell receptor beta chains below come from one sample, sequenced in a study of monozygotic twins with inflammatory bowel disease. Each CDR3 protein gets one entry in TCRdb, which reprocessed the 5' RACE reads and gives no DNA. This sample contains some 160,000 distinct CDR3 sequences. The specimen was blood. Receptors were obtained from a human donor with ulcerative colitis or Crohn's disease, or a healthy co-twin of an affected twin (not recorded which).

The gene calls are TRBV12-3 or TRBV12-4 and TRBJ2-2; with no DNA, the TCRdb D assignment of TRBD2 cannot be verified. CDR3 size: 16 residues. The CDR3 loop reads CASARRGGANTGELFF.

This chain joins TRBV20-1 and TRBJ2-7; the TRBD1 assignment by TCRdb is unverifiable without DNA. The CDR3 is 13 residues long. In germline, CDR1 is DFQATT, CDR2 SNEGSKA (reference sequence). The CDR3 sequence is CSARTGGIYEQYF.

The CDR3 protein is CASSPPGVSEAFF. The chain is built from TRBV18 and TRBJ1-1. The CDR3 consists of 13 residues. Germline V CDR1 and CDR2: KGHSH, LQKENI. Looking up the rest from reference TRBV18 and TRBJ1-1 gives the full variable domain: NAGVMQNPRHLVRRRGQEARLRCSPMKGHSHVYWYRQLPEEGLKFMVYLQKENIIDESGMPKERFSAEFPKEGPSILRIQQVVRGDSAAYFCASSPPGVSEAFFGQGTRLTVV.

V and J are TRBV12-3 or TRBV12-4 and TRBJ2-1; TCRdb's D gene call, TRBD2, goes unchecked for lack of DNA. The CDR3 consists of 15 residues. The CDR3 reads CASIDSWTSDQKQFF.

The chain couples TRBV7-3 to TRBJ2-3; the TCRdb call, TRBD2, lacks DNA for checking. The CDR3 is 15 residues long. The germline V gene has CDR1 SGHTA and CDR2 FQGTGA. CDR3 region: CASSSGTSGSYTQYF.

The gene calls are TRBV19 and TRBJ2-2; no DNA is available, so the TRBD2 call from TCRdb remains unchecked. The CDR3 runs 15 residues. The germline V gene encodes CDR1 LNHDA and CDR2 SQIVND (reference sequence). CDR3 residues: CASSIVLGGTGELFF.

The J gene is TRBJ2-5, the V gene TRBV20-1; the TCRdb D gene call, TRBD1, has no DNA to confirm it. The V gene's germline CDR1 is DFQATT and CDR2 SNEGSKA (reference sequence). The CDR3 contains 17 residues. The CDR3 spells CSANRPRKRLVRETQYF.

This CDR3 reads CASTVTPVGSGELFF. The chain recombines TRBV19 with TRBJ2-2; TCRdb lists TRBD1, though no DNA is available to test this call. Per the germline V gene, CDR1 is LNHDA and CDR2 is SQIVND (reference sequence). This CDR3 contains 15 residues.

The chain recombines TRBV6-1 with TRBJ1-2. The CDR3 is made up of 15 amino acids. CDR1 is MNHNS, CDR2 SASEGT, per germline. CDR3: CASSGNWASNYGYTF.

The rearrangement joins TRBV29-1 to TRBJ2-2; checking the TCRdb D call of TRBD2 is not possible without DNA. This CDR3 comprises 15 residues. Germline lookup yields CDR1 SQVTM and CDR2 ANQGSEA. The chain's CDR3 is CSVPRRGGNTGELFF.

This chain connects TRBV29-1 to TRBJ2-1; TCRdb's D call of TRBD1 is untestable without DNA. There are 12 residues in the CDR3. Germline values: CDR1 SQVTM, CDR2 ANQGSEA. CDR3 sequence reads: CSAPGLHNEQFF.

This chain joins TRBV5-5 and TRBJ1-1; TCRdb lists TRBD1, though no DNA is available to test this call. Germline V gene sequence: CDR1 SGHKS, CDR2 YYEKEE (reference sequence). This CDR3 is 11 amino acids long. The CDR3 sequence is CASSLLRGAFF.

The chain employs TRBV24-1 and TRBJ1-2; TCRdb outputs TRBD1, but without DNA this stays unchecked. Germline V gives CDR1 KGHDR, CDR2 SFDVKD. This CDR3 has 14 residues. CDR3 in amino acids: CATSDRGQGRGYTF.

V is TRBV5-1 and J is TRBJ2-2; the TCRdb call, TRBD1, lacks DNA for checking. Germline V gene data show CDR1 as SGHRS and CDR2 as YFSETQ. The CDR3 loop spans 14 amino acids. The CDR3 sequence: CASSRDRETGELFF. Full variable domain (rest looked up from reference TRBV5-1 and TRBJ2-2): KAGVTQTPRYLIKTRGQQVTLSCSPISGHRSVSWYQQTPGQGLQFLFEYFSETQRNKGNFPGRFSGRQFSNSRSEMNVSTLELGDSALYLCASSRDRETGELFFGEGSRLTVL.

V usage is TRBV12-3 or TRBV12-4 and J usage is TRBJ2-7; TCRdb designates TRBD2, a call that cannot be tested without DNA. This CDR3 spans 16 amino acids. The CDR3 sequence is CASSRIRGLAGHEQYF.

The chain is built from TRBV5-5 and TRBJ1-1; there is no DNA to check the TCRdb D call of TRBD1. This CDR3 contains 15 residues. In germline, CDR1 is SGHKS, CDR2 YYEKEE (reference sequence). CDR3 protein: CASSPRGGENTEAFF. Using reference TRBV5-5 and TRBJ1-1 for the parts outside the CDR3, the full variable domain is DAGVTQSPTHLIKTRGQQVTLRCSPISGHKSVSWYQQVLGQGPQFIFQYYEKEERGRGNFPDRFSARQFPNYSSELNVNALLLGDSALYLCASSPRGGENTEAFFGQGTRLTVV.

The V and J genes are TRBV5-1 and TRBJ1-2; lacking DNA, the TRBD1 call made by TCRdb goes unchecked. Germline V gives CDR1 SGHRS, CDR2 YFSETQ. The CDR3 is made up of 14 amino acids. CDR3 protein: CASSSLPGQDGYTF.

The CDR3 region is CASSSPDRLNTEAFF. This sequence joins TRBV19 and TRBJ1-1; TCRdb's D call of TRBD1 is untestable without DNA. CDR1 is LNHDA and CDR2 is SQIVND in the germline V gene (reference sequence). The CDR3 contains 15 residues.

The chain uses TRBV20-1 and TRBJ2-3; no DNA is available, so the TRBD2 call from TCRdb remains unchecked. In germline, CDR1 is DFQATT, CDR2 SNEGSKA (reference sequence). The CDR3 is made up of 16 amino acids. CDR3 amino acids: CSAAGTSGRSTDTQYF.

The chain couples TRBV10-3 to TRBJ2-1; TCRdb gives TRBD1 as the D gene, but with no DNA this cannot be confirmed. The CDR3 is 13 residues long. CDR1 and CDR2 (germline): ENHRY, SYGVKD. The CDR3: CAISESIQEERFF.

V and J are TRBV28 and TRBJ1-5; TCRdb's D call of TRBD1 is untestable without DNA. There are 12 residues in the CDR3. In germline, CDR1 is MDHEN, CDR2 SYDVKM. The CDR3 sequence: CASSWGNQPQHF.